This is a list of T cell receptor beta chains from one sample in a study of shared clonotypes between healthy human individuals. The assay was immunoSEQ multiplex PCR, and TCRdb's table has in-frame clones only and misses some. This table holds approximately 2.3 million clones, 85% to 95% found once. The sequencing sample was made of naive CD4+ T cells from PBMCs. The receptors were gathered from a man aged 18 to 35 in good health. Some clones in this sample may be carry-over from other donors' samples. Both conserved end residues are trimmed from each CDR3. The order of the fields is V gene, J gene, CDR3 protein.

>TRBV5-1|TRBJ2-1
ASRRTSGSSYNEQF
>TRBV5-8|TRBJ2-7
ASSSGLGRYEQY
>TRBV5-6|TRBJ2-1
ASSFTGYNEQF
>TRBV5-1|TRBJ2-5
ASSFGASVEETQY
>TRBV28|TRBJ2-7
ASSLGPLKYEQY
>TRBV29-1|TRBJ2-3
SVAGQGSSTDTQY
>TRBV7-9|TRBJ2-5
ASSGWDSRETQY
>TRBV6-1|TRBJ1-5
ASSEGRRPGQPQH
>TRBV28|TRBJ1-6
ASSLAPYNSPLH
>TRBV28|TRBJ1-1
ASSIGGLGEAF
>TRBV5-1|TRBJ2-7
ASSPIPGGPIYEQY
>TRBV5-1|TRBJ2-7
ASSLVDSLPYEQY
>TRBV7-9|TRBJ2-3
ASSLGTGNTDTQY
>TRBV9|TRBJ1-3
ASSVEGGSSGNTIY
>TRBV4-2|TRBJ2-2
ASSPGTGELF
>TRBV28|TRBJ1-2
ASSSQGSGNGYT
>TRBV11-3|TRBJ2-3
ASSPDKATDTQY
>TRBV9|TRBJ2-7
ASSPLPGQPSYEQY
>TRBV5-1|TRBJ1-2
ASSSSTGSSGYT
>TRBV20-1|TRBJ1-2
SARLAGGYT
>TRBV7-8|TRBJ2-7
ASSLRPLGGQY
>TRBV6-6|TRBJ2-7
ASSFWGAGGEQY
>TRBV7-2|TRBJ2-1
ASSPPGLAGEGEQF
>TRBV7-3|TRBJ1-4
ASSPGANEKLF
>TRBV18|TRBJ2-2
ASSPYWTSGNTGELF
>TRBV10-3|TRBJ1-1
AISESLGPLTSNTEAF
>TRBV30|TRBJ2-7
AWSKLQGRKTYEQY
>TRBV18|TRBJ2-1
ASSPRTQGDEQF
>TRBV15|TRBJ2-2
ATSRVGSGFPGELF
>TRBV5-1|TRBJ2-1
ASSLAPGGIGNEQF
>TRBV6-5|TRBJ1-1
ASSYSSRNTEAF
>TRBV28|TRBJ2-6
ASSFDRWSSGANVLT
>TRBV19|TRBJ2-3
ASTDHGTDTQY
>TRBV6-6|TRBJ2-3
ASSYATGGWTDTQY
>TRBV12-2|TRBJ2-7
ASRLYQENRYEQY
>TRBV7-6|TRBJ2-2
ASSRPREGGELF
>TRBV5-4|TRBJ2-3
ASTLGGSGTDTQY
>TRBV6-1|TRBJ1-3
ASSEIWGSGNTIY
>TRBV2|TRBJ1-2
ASSDPRGGGNYGYT
>TRBV27|TRBJ1-5
ASSLLSRDPSNQPQH
>TRBV2|TRBJ2-5
ASRRGSETQY
>TRBV7-2|TRBJ2-1
ASSPGQVLLNEQF
>TRBV27|TRBJ1-1
ASSLWVEDTEAF
>TRBV4-2|TRBJ2-5
ASSQVQGTGQSETQY
>TRBV5-1|TRBJ2-1
ASSPQWTSGRANEQF
>TRBV28|TRBJ2-7
ASTPRGLAGGAGEQY
>TRBV19|TRBJ2-1
ASSIVLAGAYNEQF
>TRBV18|TRBJ2-7
ASSPPTRVGYEQY
>TRBV6-1|TRBJ2-1
ASAAGRWNEQF
>TRBV28|TRBJ2-7
ASSLSSGGIYEQY
>TRBV29-1|TRBJ2-1
SVVRRVSYNEQF
>TRBV30|TRBJ1-5
AWSRTRANQPQH
>TRBV11-1|TRBJ2-7
ASSRPGTGHEQY
>TRBV4-1|TRBJ2-7
ASSQVVLLNEQY